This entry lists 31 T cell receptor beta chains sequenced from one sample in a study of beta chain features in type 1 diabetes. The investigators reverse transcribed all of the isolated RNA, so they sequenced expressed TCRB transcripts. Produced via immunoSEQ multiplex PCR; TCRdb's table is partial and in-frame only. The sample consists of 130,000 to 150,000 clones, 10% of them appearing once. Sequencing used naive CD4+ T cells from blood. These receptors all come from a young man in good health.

CDR3 sequence (DNA): TGTGCCAGCATGGGCGGGGAAAGGTCACCCCTCCACTTT. Its translation is CASMGGERSPLHF. The chain employs TRBV6-1 and TRBJ1-6; the D is unclear. V dropped 7 bases and J dropped 10 bases, with 14 bases sitting between them. The CDR3 runs 13 residues. The V gene's germline CDR1 is MNHNS and CDR2 SASEGT.

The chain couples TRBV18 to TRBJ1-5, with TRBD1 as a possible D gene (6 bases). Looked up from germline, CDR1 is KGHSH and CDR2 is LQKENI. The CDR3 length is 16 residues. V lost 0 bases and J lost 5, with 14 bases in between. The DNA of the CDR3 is TGTGCCAGCTCACCACCGCGCCAGGGGACCCATCAGCCCCAGCATTTT. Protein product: CASSPPRQGTHQPQHF.

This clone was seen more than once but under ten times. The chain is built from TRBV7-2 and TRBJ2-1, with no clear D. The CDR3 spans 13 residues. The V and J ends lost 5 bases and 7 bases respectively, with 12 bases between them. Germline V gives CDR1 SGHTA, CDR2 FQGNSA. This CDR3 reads CASSPEARNEQFF. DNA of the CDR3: TGTGCCAGCAGCCCAGAGGCCCGGAATGAGCAGTTCTTC.

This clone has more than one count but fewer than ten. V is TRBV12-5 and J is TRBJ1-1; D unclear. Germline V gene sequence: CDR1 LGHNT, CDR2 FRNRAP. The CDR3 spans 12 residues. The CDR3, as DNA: TGTGCCGTGCGGGCAGACAACACTGAAGCTTTCTTT. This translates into CAVRADNTEAFF. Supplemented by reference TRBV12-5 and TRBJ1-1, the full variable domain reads DARVTQTPRHKVTEMGQEVTMRCQPILGHNTVFWYRQTMMQGLELLAYFRNRAPLDDSGMPKDRFSAEMPDATLATLKIQPSEPRDSAVYFCAVRADNTEAFFGQGTRLTVV.

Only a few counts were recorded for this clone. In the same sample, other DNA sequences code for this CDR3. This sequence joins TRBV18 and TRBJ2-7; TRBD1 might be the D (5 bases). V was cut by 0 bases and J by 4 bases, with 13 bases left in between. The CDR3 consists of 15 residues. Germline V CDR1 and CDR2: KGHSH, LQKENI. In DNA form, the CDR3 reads TGTGCCAGCTCACCACCTGGGCAGGGTGGTTACGAGCAGTACTTC. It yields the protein CASSPPGQGGYEQYF.

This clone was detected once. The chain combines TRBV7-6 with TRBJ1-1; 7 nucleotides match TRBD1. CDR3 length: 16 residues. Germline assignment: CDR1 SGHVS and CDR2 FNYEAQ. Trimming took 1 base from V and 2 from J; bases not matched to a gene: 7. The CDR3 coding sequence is TGTGCCAGCAGCTTAGTAGGGGGACAGTCCAACACTGAAGCTTTCTTT. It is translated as CASSLVGGQSNTEAFF. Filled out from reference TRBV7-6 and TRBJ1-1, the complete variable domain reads GAGVSQSPRYKVTKRGQDVALRCDPISGHVSLYWYRQALGQGPEFLTYFNYEAQQDKSGLPNDRFSAERPEGSISTLTIQRTEQRDSAMYRCASSLVGGQSNTEAFFGQGTRLTVV.

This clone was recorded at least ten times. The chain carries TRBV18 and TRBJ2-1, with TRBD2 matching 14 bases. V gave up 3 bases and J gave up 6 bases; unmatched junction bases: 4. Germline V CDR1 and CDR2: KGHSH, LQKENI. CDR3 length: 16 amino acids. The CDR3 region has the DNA TGTGCCAGCTCACCCCCGGGGACTAGCGGGGGCAATGAGCAGTTCTTC. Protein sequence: CASSPPGTSGGNEQFF.

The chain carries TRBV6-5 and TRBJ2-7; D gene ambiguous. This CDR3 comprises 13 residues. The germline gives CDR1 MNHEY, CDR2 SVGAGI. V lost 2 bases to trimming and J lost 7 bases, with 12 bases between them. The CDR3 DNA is TGTGCCAGCAGTTACGCACATGGCCAGGAGCAGTACTTC. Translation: CASSYAHGQEQYF.

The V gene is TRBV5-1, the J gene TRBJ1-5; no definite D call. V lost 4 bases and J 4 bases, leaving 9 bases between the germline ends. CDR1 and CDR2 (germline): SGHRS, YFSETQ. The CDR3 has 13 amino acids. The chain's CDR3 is CASSVRENQPQHF. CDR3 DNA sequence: TGCGCCAGCAGCGTAAGAGAAAATCAGCCCCAGCATTTT.

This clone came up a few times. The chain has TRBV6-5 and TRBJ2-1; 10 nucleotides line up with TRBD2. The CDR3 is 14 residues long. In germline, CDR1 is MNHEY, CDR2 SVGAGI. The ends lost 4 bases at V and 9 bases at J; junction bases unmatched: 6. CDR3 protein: CASSSLAGLGEQFF. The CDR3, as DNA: TGTGCCAGCAGTTCACTAGCGGGGTTAGGTGAGCAGTTCTTC.

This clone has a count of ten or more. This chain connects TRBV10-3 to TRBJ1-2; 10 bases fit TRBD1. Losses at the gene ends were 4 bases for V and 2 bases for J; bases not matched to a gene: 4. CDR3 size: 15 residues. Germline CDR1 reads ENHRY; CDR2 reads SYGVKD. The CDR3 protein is CAISVPGQGNYGYTF. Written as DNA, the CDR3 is TGTGCCATCAGTGTACCGGGACAGGGGAACTATGGCTACACCTTC.

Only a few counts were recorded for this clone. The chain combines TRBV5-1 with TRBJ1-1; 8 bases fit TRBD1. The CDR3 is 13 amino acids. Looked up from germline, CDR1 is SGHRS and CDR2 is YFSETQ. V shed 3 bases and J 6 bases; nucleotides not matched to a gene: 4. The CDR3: CASSSGQVAEAFF. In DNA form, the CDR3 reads TGCGCCAGCAGCTCGGGACAGGTAGCTGAAGCTTTCTTT.

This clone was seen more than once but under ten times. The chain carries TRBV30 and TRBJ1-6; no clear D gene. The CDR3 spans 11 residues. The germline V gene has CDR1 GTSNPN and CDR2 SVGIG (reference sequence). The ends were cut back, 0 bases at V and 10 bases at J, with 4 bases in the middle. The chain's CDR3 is CAWSVQSPLHF. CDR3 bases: TGTGCCTGGAGTGTACAGTCACCCCTCCACTTT.

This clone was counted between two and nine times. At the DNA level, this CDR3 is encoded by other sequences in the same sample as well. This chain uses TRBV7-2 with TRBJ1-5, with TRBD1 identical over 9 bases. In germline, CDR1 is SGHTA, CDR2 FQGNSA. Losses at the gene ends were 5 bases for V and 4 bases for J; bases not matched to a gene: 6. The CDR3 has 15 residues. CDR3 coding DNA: TGTGCCAGCAGCCTCGGACAGGGGTGGAATCAGCCCCAGCATTTT. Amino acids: CASSLGQGWNQPQHF.

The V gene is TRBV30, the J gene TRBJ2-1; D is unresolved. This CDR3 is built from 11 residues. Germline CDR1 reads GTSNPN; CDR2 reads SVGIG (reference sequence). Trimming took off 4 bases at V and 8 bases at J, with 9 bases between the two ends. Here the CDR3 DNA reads TGTGCCTGGACTAGAGCCTATGAGCAGTTCTTC. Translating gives CAWTRAYEQFF.

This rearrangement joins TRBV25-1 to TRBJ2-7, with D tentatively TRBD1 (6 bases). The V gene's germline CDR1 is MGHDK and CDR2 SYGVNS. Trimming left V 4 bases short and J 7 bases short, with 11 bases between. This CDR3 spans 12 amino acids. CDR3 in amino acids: CASSVQGWEQYF. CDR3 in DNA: TGTGCCAGCAGTGTTCAGGGGTGGGAGCAGTACTTC.

The CDR3 region is CASSYKGALSYEQYF. The CDR3 DNA is TGTGCCAGCAGTTACAAGGGGGCACTTTCCTACGAGCAGTACTTC. The rearrangement uses TRBV6-5 and TRBJ2-7; 7 bases align to TRBD1. Trimming removed 2 bases from V and 1 base from J; junction bases left unmatched: 5. This CDR3 has 15 amino acids. The germline CDR1 and CDR2 sequences are MNHEY and SVGAGI.

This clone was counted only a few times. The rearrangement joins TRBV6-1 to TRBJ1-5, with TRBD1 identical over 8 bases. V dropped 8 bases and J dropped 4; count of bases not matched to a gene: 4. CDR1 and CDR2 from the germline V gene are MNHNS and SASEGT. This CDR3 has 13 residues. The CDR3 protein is CASGDRRNQPQHF. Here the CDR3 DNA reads TGTGCCAGCGGGGACAGGAGGAATCAGCCCCAGCATTTT.

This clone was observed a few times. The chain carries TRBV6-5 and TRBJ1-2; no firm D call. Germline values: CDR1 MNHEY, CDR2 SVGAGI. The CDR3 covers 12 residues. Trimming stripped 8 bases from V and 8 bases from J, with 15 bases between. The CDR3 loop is CASSMPAAGYTF. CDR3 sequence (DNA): TGTGCCAGCTCTATGCCCGCCGCGGGCTACACCTTC.

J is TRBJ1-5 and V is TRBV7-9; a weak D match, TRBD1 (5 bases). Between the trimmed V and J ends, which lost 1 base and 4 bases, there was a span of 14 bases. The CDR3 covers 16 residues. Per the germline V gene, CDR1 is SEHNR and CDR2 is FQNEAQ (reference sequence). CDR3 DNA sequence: TGTGCCAGCAGCTTAGAGTCGGGGGGTCCTAATCAGCCCCAGCATTTT. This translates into CASSLESGGPNQPQHF.

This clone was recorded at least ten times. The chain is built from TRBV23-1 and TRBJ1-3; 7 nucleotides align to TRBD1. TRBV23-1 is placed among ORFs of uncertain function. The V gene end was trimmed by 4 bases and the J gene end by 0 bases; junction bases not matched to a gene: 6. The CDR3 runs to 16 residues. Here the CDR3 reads CASSRQGPFSGNTIYF. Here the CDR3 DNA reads TGCGCCAGCAGTCGACAGGGCCCCTTCTCTGGAAACACCATATATTTT.

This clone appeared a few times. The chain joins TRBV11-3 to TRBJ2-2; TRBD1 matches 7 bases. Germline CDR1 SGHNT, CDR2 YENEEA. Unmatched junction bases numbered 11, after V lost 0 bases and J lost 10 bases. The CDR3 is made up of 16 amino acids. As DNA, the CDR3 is TGTGCCAGCAGCTTAGACGGAGACAGGGATTGGGTGGAGCTGTTTTTT. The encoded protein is CASSLDGDRDWVELFF.

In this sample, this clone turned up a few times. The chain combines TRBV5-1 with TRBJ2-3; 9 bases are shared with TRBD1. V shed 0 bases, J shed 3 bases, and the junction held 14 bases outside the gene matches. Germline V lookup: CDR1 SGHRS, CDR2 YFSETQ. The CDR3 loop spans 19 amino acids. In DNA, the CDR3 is TGCGCCAGCAGCTTGGCCGGGACAGGGTTCCTCTCATGGACAGATACGCAGTATTTT. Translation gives CASSLAGTGFLSWTDTQYF. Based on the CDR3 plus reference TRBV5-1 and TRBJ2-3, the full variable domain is KAGVTQTPRYLIKTRGQQVTLSCSPISGHRSVSWYQQTPGQGLQFLFEYFSETQRNKGNFPGRFSGRQFSNSRSEMNVSTLELGDSALYLCASSLAGTGFLSWTDTQYFGPGTRLTVL.

The CDR3 loop is CASSYTAGGSYNEQFF. The CDR3 DNA is TGTGCCAGCAGCTACACAGCGGGGGGCTCCTACAATGAGCAGTTCTTC. The rearrangement joins TRBV7-2 to TRBJ2-1; TRBD2 matches 9 bases. The germline V gene encodes CDR1 SGHTA and CDR2 FQGNSA. This CDR3 is 16 amino acids long. Losses at the gene ends were 4 bases for V and 0 bases for J; bases not matched to a gene: 4.

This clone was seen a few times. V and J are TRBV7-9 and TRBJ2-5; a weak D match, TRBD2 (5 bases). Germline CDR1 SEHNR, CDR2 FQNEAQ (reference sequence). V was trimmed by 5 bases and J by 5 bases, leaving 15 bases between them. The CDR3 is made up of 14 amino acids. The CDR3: CASSLRLDLETQYF. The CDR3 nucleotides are TGTGCCAGCAGCCTGAGGCTGGACTTGGAGACCCAGTACTTC. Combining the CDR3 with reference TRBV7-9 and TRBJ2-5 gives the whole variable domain DTGVSQNPRHKITKRGQNVTFRCDPISEHNRLYWYRQTLGQGPEFLTYFQNEAQLEKSRLLSDRFSAERPKGSFSTLEIQRTEQGDSAMYLCASSLRLDLETQYFGPGTRLLVL.

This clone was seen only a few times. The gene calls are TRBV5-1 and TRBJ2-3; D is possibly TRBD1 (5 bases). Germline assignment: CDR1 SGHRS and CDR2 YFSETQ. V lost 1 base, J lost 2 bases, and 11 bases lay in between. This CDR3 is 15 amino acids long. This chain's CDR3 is CASSLSGRVTDTQYF. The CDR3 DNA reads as TGCGCCAGCAGCTTGAGTGGCAGGGTCACAGATACGCAGTATTTT.

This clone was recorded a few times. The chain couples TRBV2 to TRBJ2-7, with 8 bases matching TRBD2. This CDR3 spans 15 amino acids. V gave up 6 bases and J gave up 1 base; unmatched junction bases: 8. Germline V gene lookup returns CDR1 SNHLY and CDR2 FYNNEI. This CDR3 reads CASRPGPGGSYEQYF. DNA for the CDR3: TGTGCCAGCAGGCCCGGTCCGGGGGGGTCCTACGAGCAGTACTTC.

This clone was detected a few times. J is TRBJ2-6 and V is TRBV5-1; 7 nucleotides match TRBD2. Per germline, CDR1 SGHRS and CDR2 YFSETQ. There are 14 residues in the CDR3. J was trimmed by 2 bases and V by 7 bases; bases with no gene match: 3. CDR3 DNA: TGCGCCAGCGGGACTACTACTGGGGCCAACGTCCTGACTTTC. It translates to CASGTTTGANVLTF. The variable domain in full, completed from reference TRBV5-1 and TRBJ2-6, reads KAGVTQTPRYLIKTRGQQVTLSCSPISGHRSVSWYQQTPGQGLQFLFEYFSETQRNKGNFPGRFSGRQFSNSRSEMNVSTLELGDSALYLCASGTTTGANVLTFGAGSRLTVL.

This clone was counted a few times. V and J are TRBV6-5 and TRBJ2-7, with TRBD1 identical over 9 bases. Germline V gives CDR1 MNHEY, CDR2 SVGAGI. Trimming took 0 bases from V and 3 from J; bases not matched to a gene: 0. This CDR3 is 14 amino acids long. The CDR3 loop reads CASSYSGQGYEQYF. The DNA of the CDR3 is TGTGCCAGCAGTTACTCGGGACAGGGCTACGAGCAGTACTTC.

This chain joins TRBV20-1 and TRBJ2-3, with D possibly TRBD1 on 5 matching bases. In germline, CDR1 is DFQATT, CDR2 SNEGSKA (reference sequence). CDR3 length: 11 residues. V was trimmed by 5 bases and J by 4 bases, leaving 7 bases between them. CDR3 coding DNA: TGCAGTGCTCTGGGGCCAGATACGCAGTATTTT. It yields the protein CSALGPDTQYF.

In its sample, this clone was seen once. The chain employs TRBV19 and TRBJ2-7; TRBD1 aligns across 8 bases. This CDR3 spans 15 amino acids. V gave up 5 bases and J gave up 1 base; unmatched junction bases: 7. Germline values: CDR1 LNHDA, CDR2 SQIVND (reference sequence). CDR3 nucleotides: TGTGCCAGTAGTCAGACAGGGGACACTTCCTACGAGCAGTACTTC. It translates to CASSQTGDTSYEQYF.